What follows are 22 T cell receptor beta chains derived from one specimen sequenced in a study of cytomegalovirus exposure and HLA in healthy donors. A multiplex PCR was run with 60 Vbeta primers and 13 Jbeta primers. Clones were sequenced by immunoSEQ multiplex PCR, and TCRdb holds only the in-frame ones, with some missing. The data show about 150,000 clones, with around 79% seen just once and about 1.7% held by the top ten. The specimen was PBMCs. These receptors were taken from a woman in her 30s in good health and CMV-seronegative.

The count of this clone is one. The chain has TRBV6-1 and TRBJ1-2; 9 positions match TRBD1. The CDR3 contains 15 residues. Per the germline V gene, CDR1 is MNHNS and CDR2 is SASEGT. The V and J ends lost 1 base and 7 bases, in that order; junction bases with no gene match: 7. The chain's CDR3 is CASSEGTGDSRGYTF. CDR3 DNA: TGTGCCAGCAGTGAAGGGACAGGGGATAGTCGTGGCTACACCTTC.

This clone was seen a handful of times. The chain employs TRBV5-6 and TRBJ2-2; 12 bases map to TRBD1. Germline trimming cut 3 bases from V and 5 bases from J; bases unmatched to any gene: 5. Germline V lookup: CDR1 SGHDT, CDR2 YYEEEE. There are 16 residues in the CDR3. This CDR3 is CASSSGQGAVTGELFF. The CDR3 coding sequence is TGTGCCAGCAGCTCGGGACAGGGGGCAGTGACCGGGGAGCTGTTTTTT.

This chain connects TRBV29-1 to TRBJ1-4; 7 bases agree with TRBD1. This CDR3 is built from 13 residues. The germline V gene encodes CDR1 SQVTM and CDR2 ANQGSEA. Germline trimming cut 4 bases from V and 8 bases from J; bases unmatched to any gene: 7. As DNA, the CDR3 is TGCAGCGTTGTCCTGACAGGGTTAGAAAAACTGTTTTTT. Translated: CSVVLTGLEKLFF.

The chain employs TRBV6-1 and TRBJ1-1; D uncertain. Germline CDR1 is MNHNS and CDR2 is SASEGT. Between the trimmed V and J ends, which lost 3 bases and 5 bases, there was a span of 13 bases. The CDR3 totals 14 residues. CDR3 amino acids: CASSDWPQATEAFF. The CDR3 coding sequence is TGTGCCAGCAGTGACTGGCCCCAGGCAACTGAAGCTTTCTTT.

The sample holds a few counts of this clone. The chain recombines TRBV19 with TRBJ2-6; D is perhaps TRBD1 (6 bases). The ends were cut back, 6 bases at V and 1 base at J, with 10 bases in the middle. Germline V lookup: CDR1 LNHDA, CDR2 SQIVND (reference sequence). The CDR3 consists of 15 residues. The CDR3 DNA reads as TGTGCCAGTAGCTCAGGGGCATCTGGGGCCAACGTCCTGACTTTC. Translation gives CASSSGASGANVLTF.

The chain employs TRBV6-1 and TRBJ1-1; 10 bases agree with TRBD1. Germline V lookup: CDR1 MNHNS, CDR2 SASEGT. Trimming removed 6 bases from V and 5 bases from J; junction bases left unmatched: 6. The CDR3 is made up of 14 amino acids. DNA of the CDR3: TGTGCCAGCAGCTCTGACAGGGGGCTAACTGAAGCTTTCTTT. This codes for CASSSDRGLTEAFF.

The CDR3 DNA sequence: TGTGCCAGCAGTGGTAAGACAGCTGGGAACACTGAAGCTTTCTTT. This translates into CASSGKTAGNTEAFF. The V call is TRBV6-1, the J call TRBJ1-1; the D gene is possibly TRBD1 (5 bases). Germline V gives CDR1 MNHNS, CDR2 SASEGT. The CDR3 totals 15 residues. Trimming cost V 4 bases and J 1 base, with 13 bases left between them.

This chain joins TRBV9 and TRBJ2-3; TRBD2 matches at 7 bases. This CDR3 comprises 19 residues. Unmatched junction bases numbered 15, after V lost 2 bases and J lost 0 bases. In germline, CDR1 is SGDLS, CDR2 YYNGEE. In DNA form, the CDR3 reads TGTGCCAGCAGCGTCGAACACACCACGGCGGGAGCTAGCACAGATACGCAGTATTTT. This sequence encodes CASSVEHTTAGASTDTQYF.

The chain has TRBV13 and TRBJ1-2, with 8 bases lining up with TRBD1. This CDR3 region has 15 residues. Germline trimming cut 5 bases from V and 4 bases from J; bases unmatched to any gene: 9. CDR1 is PRHDT, CDR2 FYEKMQ, per germline (reference sequence). This CDR3 is CASSKGQGLGYGYTF. The CDR3 bases are TGTGCCAGCAGCAAAGGACAGGGACTGGGCTATGGCTACACCTTC.

The chain carries TRBV19 and TRBJ2-1; 8 bases map to TRBD2. V lost 3 bases, J lost 2 bases, and 6 bases stayed unmatched. There are 16 residues in the CDR3. Germline assignment: CDR1 LNHDA and CDR2 SQIVND (reference sequence). In nucleotides, the CDR3 is TGTGCCAGTAGTATCAGGGCGGGGGGCCCCTACAATGAGCAGTTCTTC. Protein product: CASSIRAGGPYNEQFF.

The chain is built from TRBV5-4 and TRBJ2-7, with D perhaps TRBD2 (7 bases). Per germline, CDR1 SGHNT and CDR2 YYREEE (reference sequence). The CDR3 is 13 amino acids. V dropped 7 bases and J dropped 4 bases, with 15 bases sitting between them. CDR3 sequence: CASWGGDEYEQYF. CDR3 nucleotide sequence: TGTGCCAGCTGGGGGGGCGATGAGTACGAGCAGTACTTC.

The rearrangement joins TRBV4-3 to TRBJ1-5; 8 bases line up with TRBD1. J was trimmed by 5 bases and V by 3 bases; bases with no gene match: 6. The CDR3 totals 15 residues. Looked up from germline, CDR1 is LGHNA and CDR2 is YSLEER. The CDR3 bases are TGCGCCAGCAGCCAGGAACACAGGGGGGATCAGCCCCAGCATTTT. Its translation is CASSQEHRGDQPQHF.

The chain links TRBV7-2 to TRBJ1-1; TRBD1 is a possible D gene (5 bases). CDR3 length equals 10 residues. V lost 5 bases, J lost 11 bases, and 9 bases lay in between. Germline V CDR1 and CDR2: SGHTA, FQGNSA. Here the CDR3 DNA reads TGTGCCAGCAGCCTGGGGGGGGCTTTCTTT. Protein sequence: CASSLGGAFF.

J is TRBJ2-1 and V is TRBV19, with TRBD2 matching over 11 bases. Trimming took 5 bases from V and 4 from J; bases not matched to a gene: 4. The CDR3 is 15 residues long. Per germline, CDR1 LNHDA and CDR2 SQIVND (reference sequence). The CDR3, as DNA: TGTGCCAGTAGTGTTAGCGGGGGGGATTACAATGAGCAGTTCTTC. It codes for CASSVSGGDYNEQFF.

The chain carries TRBV5-4 and TRBJ1-5; 8 nucleotides line up with TRBD1. CDR1 is SGHNT and CDR2 is YYREEE in the germline V gene (reference sequence). The CDR3 totals 14 residues. Trimming took 5 bases from V and 7 from J; bases not matched to a gene: 8. CDR3 protein: CASSSGQGRQPQHF. The CDR3 region has the DNA TGTGCCAGCAGTTCCGGACAGGGACGACAGCCCCAGCATTTT.

This chain links TRBV7-7 with TRBJ2-1; D is possibly TRBD1 (5 bases). V lost 5 bases and J lost 8, with 13 bases in between. This CDR3 is 13 amino acids long. The germline V gene encodes CDR1 SSHAT and CDR2 FNYEAQ (reference sequence). Here the CDR3 DNA reads TGTGCCAGCAGCCAAGCAGGGTCCCATGAGCAGTTCTTC. This gives the protein CASSQAGSHEQFF.

This clone occurred a few times. The J gene is TRBJ1-3, the V gene TRBV10-2; unclear D gene. V was clipped by 3 bases and J by 0 bases, with 6 bases between them. CDR1 is WSHSY and CDR2 is SAAADI in the germline V gene. The CDR3 spans 14 residues. The CDR3 is CASSDGTSGNTIYF. The CDR3 bases are TGCGCCAGCAGTGATGGCACCTCTGGAAACACCATATATTTT.

This sequence joins TRBV2 and TRBJ1-5, with TRBD1 matching 8 bases. Germline V CDR1 and CDR2: SNHLY, FYNNEI. J lost 4 bases, V lost 3 bases, and 2 bases had no gene match. This CDR3 contains 14 residues. The CDR3: CASSEDRVNQPQHF. CDR3 sequence (DNA): TGTGCCAGCAGTGAGGACAGGGTAAATCAGCCCCAGCATTTT. The complete variable domain, with remaining parts taken from reference TRBV2 and TRBJ1-5, reads EPEVTQTPSHQVTQMGQEVILRCVPISNHLYFYWYRQILGQKVEFLVSFYNNEISEKSEIFDDQFSVERPDGSNFTLKIRSTKLEDSAMYFCASSEDRVNQPQHFGDGTRLSIL.

The chain couples TRBV7-6 to TRBJ2-7; 9 nucleotides line up with TRBD2. The CDR3 contains 16 residues. Germline trimming cut 1 base from V and 5 bases from J; bases unmatched to any gene: 9. Germline V gene data show CDR1 as SGHVS and CDR2 as FNYEAQ. CDR3 residues: CASSLVVGGGADEQYF. The CDR3 DNA follows: TGTGCCAGCAGCTTAGTGGTGGGCGGGGGGGCCGACGAGCAGTACTTC.

This rearrangement joins TRBV4-2 to TRBJ2-1, with 9 bases that match TRBD2. V shed 0 bases and J 8 bases; nucleotides not matched to a gene: 8. Germline CDR1 is LGHNA and CDR2 is YNFKEQ. This CDR3 comprises 16 residues. CDR3 residues: CASSQDGAGGNYEQFF. Written as DNA, the CDR3 is TGTGCCAGCAGCCAAGATGGGGCGGGGGGGAATTATGAGCAGTTCTTC.

The genes are TRBV11-2 and TRBJ2-1; 9 positions match TRBD2. Germline CDR1 reads SGHAT; CDR2 reads FQNNGV. Trimming took 6 bases from V and 9 from J; bases not matched to a gene: 9. The CDR3 sequence is 14 residues long. The CDR3 loop reads CASRGAGGLGEQFF. Written as DNA, the CDR3 is TGTGCCAGCAGGGGGGCGGGGGGGCTAGGTGAGCAGTTCTTC.

The table lists this clone with a few counts. This chain uses TRBV19 with TRBJ2-1, with TRBD2 matching over 8 bases. Germline assignment: CDR1 LNHDA and CDR2 SQIVND (reference sequence). The V gene end was trimmed by 5 bases and the J gene end by 1 base; junction bases not matched to a gene: 4. The CDR3 runs to 15 residues. The CDR3 reads CASSLTGGSYNEQFF. The CDR3 nucleotides read TGTGCCAGTAGTCTGACGGGGGGGTCCTACAATGAGCAGTTCTTC.